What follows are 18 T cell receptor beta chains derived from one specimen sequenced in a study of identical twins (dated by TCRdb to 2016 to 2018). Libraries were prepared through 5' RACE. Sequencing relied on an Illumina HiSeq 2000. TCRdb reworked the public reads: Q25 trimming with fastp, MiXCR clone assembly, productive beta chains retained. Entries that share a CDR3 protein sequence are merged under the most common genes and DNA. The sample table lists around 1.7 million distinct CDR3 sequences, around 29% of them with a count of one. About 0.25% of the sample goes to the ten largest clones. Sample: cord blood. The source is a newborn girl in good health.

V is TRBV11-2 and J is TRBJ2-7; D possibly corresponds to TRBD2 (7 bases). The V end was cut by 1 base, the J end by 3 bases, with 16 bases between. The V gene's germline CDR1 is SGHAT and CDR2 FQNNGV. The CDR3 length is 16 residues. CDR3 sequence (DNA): TGTGCCAGCAGCTTAGCCCCCGGGGGGCCTCTCTACGAGCAGTACTTC. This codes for CASSLAPGGPLYEQYF.

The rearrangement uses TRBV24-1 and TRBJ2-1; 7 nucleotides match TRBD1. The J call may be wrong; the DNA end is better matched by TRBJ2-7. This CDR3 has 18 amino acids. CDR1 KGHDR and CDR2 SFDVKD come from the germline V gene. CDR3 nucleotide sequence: TGTGCCACCAGTGATTCCACACCGGGACAGCGCCTGCTTAATGAGCAGTACTTC. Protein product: CATSDSTPGQRLLNEQYF.

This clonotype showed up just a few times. Here the CDR3 reads CASSGASGRNYNEQFF. The CDR3 DNA reads as TGTGCCAGCAGCGGGGCTAGCGGGAGGAACTACAATGAGCAGTTCTTC. The chain couples TRBV5-8 to TRBJ2-1; 11 positions agree with TRBD2. V lost 4 bases to trimming and J lost 3 bases; unmatched junction nucleotides: 6. The CDR3 length is 16 residues. Germline CDR1 is SGHTS and CDR2 is YDEGEE.

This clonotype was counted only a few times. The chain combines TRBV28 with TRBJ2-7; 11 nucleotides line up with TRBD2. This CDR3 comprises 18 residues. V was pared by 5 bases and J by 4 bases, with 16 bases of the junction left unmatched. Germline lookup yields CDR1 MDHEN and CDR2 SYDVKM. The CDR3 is CASSPPRTKTSGNYEQYF. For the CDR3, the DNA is TGTGCCAGCAGTCCACCAAGAACAAAGACTAGCGGGAATTACGAGCAGTACTTC. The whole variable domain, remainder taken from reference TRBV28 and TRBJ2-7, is DVKVTQSSRYLVKRTGEKVFLECVQDMDHENMFWYRQDPGLGLRLIYFSYDVKMKEKGDIPEGYSVSREKKERFSLILESASTNQTSMYLCASSPPRTKTSGNYEQYFGPGTRLTVT.

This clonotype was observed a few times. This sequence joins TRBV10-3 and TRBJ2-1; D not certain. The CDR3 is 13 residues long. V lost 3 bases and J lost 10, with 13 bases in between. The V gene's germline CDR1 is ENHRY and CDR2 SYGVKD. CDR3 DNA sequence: TGTGCCATCAGTGACGTTTTCCCCCCCGAGCAGTTCTTC. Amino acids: CAISDVFPPEQFF.

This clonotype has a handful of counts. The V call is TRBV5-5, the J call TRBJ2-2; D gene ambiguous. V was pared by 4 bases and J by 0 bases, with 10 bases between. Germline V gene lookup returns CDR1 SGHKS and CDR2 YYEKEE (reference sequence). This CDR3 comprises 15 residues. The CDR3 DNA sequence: TGTGCCAGCAGCCTAGGACCTACGAACACCGGGGAGCTGTTTTTT. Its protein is CASSLGPTNTGELFF.

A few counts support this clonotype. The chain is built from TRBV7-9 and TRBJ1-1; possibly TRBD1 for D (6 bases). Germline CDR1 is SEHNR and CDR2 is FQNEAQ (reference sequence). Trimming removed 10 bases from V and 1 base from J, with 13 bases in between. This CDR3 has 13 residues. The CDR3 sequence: CATNPTGNTEAFF. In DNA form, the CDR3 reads TGTGCCACCAACCCGACAGGGAACACTGAAGCTTTCTTT.

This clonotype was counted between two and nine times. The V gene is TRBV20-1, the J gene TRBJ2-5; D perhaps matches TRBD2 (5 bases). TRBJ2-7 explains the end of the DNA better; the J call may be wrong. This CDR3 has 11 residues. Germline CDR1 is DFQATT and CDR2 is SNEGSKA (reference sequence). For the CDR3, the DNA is TGCAGTGCTACTCCGGGATACGAGCAGTACTTC. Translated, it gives CSATPGYEQYF.

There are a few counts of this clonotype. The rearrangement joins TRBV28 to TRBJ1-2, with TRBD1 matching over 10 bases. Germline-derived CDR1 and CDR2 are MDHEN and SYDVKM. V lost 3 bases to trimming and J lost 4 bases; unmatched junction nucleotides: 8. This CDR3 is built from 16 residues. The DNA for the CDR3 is TGTGCCAGCAGTTTTGGTCGACAGGGGGCCGGCTATGGCTACACCTTC. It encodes CASSFGRQGAGYGYTF.

Here the CDR3 reads CASQTRVEAFF. CDR3 in DNA: TGTGCCAGTCAGACAAGGGTTGAAGCTTTCTTT. The gene calls are TRBV19 and TRBJ1-1; D remains ambiguous. This CDR3 contains 11 residues. The V and J ends lost 8 bases and 7 bases respectively, with 11 bases between them. In germline, CDR1 is LNHDA, CDR2 SQIVND (reference sequence).

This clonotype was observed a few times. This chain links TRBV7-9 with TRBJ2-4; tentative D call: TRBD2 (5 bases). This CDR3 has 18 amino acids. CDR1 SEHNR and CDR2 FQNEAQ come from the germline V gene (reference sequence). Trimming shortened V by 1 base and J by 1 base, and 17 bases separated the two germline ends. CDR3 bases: TGTGCCAGCAGCTTAGATGGTGGAGGACGCAGGGCCAAAAACATTCAGTACTTC. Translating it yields CASSLDGGGRRAKNIQYF.

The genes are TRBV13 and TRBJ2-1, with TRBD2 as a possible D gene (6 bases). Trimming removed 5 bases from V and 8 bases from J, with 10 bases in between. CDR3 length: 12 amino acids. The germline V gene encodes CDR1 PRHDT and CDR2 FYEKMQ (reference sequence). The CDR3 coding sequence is TGTGCCAGCAGCATATCTAGCGATGAGCAGTTCTTC. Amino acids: CASSISSDEQFF.

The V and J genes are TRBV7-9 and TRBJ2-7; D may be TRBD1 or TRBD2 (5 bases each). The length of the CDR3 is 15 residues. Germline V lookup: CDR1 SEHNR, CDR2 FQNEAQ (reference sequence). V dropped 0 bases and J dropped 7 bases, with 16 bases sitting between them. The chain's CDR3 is CASSLAGALKSEQYF. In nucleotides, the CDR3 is TGTGCCAGCAGCTTAGCCGGGGCCCTCAAGAGTGAGCAGTACTTC.

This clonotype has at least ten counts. This CDR3 is CASSSGRGYNEQFF. As DNA, the CDR3 is TGTGCCAGCAGTTCCGGTAGAGGTTACAATGAGCAGTTCTTC. The genes are TRBV27 and TRBJ2-1, with D unresolved. Germline V lookup: CDR1 MNHEY, CDR2 SMNVEV (reference sequence). The CDR3 has 14 amino acids. Trimming stripped 4 bases from V and 4 bases from J, with 11 bases between.

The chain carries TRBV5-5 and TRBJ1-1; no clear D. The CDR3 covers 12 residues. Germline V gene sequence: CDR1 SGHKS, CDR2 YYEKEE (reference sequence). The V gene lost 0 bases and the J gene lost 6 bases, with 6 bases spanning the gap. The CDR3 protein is CASSLGQPEAFF. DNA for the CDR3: TGTGCCAGCAGCTTGGGACAACCTGAAGCTTTCTTT.

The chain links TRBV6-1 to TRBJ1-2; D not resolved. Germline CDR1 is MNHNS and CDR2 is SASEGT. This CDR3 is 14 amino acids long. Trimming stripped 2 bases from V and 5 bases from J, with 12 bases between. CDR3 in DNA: TGTGCCAGCAGTGAACGCGCGGGCCGGTATGGCTACACCTTC. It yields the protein CASSERAGRYGYTF.

CDR3 sequence reads: CASSPTGFGANVLTF. For the CDR3, the DNA is TGCGCCAGCAGCCCGACAGGGTTTGGGGCCAACGTCCTGACTTTC. V usage is TRBV5-1 and J usage is TRBJ2-6, with 7 nucleotides matching TRBD1. Germline values: CDR1 SGHRS, CDR2 YFSETQ. The V gene end was trimmed by 4 bases and the J gene end by 3 bases; junction bases not matched to a gene: 4. This CDR3 region has 15 residues.

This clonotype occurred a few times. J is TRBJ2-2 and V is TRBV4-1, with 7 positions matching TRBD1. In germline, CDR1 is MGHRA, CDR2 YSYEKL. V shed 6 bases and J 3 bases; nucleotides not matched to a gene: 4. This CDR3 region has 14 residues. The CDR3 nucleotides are TGCGCCAGCAGGAAGGGGGCGGACACCGGGGAGCTGTTTTTT. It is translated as CASRKGADTGELFF.